This note documents a single T cell receptor (beta chain) sequence. As yet, its antigen is unknown. With UMI labels, 5' RACE was used to prepare the TRB cDNA libraries. For each CDR3 protein, TCRdb gives one entry from its re-call of the 5' RACE reads, without DNA. Here the sample table reports approximately 66,000 distinct CDR3 sequences. The data originate from a study of CXCR3-negative and CXCR3-positive naive CD8 T cells. Overall study findings and caveats: For memory CD8+ cells diversity was much lower, but both naive subsets had comparably high diversity.

CDR1 PRHDT and CDR2 FYEKMQ come from the germline V gene (reference sequence). This CDR3 is 14 amino acids long. Sequenced material: naive CXCR3- CD8+ T cells from blood. Subset denoted: CD45RO-CCR7+CD27+CD95- naive CD8+ T cells lacking CXCR3 (TNR3-). This chain connects TRBV13 to TRBJ2-5; the TCRdb call, TRBD1, lacks DNA for checking. This receptor was identified in a human donor in good health. Some clones in this sample may be carry-over from other donors' samples. The CDR3 is CASSPDREQETQYF. Supplemented by reference TRBV13 and TRBJ2-5, the full variable domain reads AAGVIQSPRHLIKEKRETATLKCYPIPRHDTVYWYQQGPGQDPQFLISFYEKMQSDKGSIPDRFSAQQFSDYHSELNMSSLELGDSALYFCASSPDREQETQYFGPGTRLLVL.